The sequence of this T cell receptor beta chain was determined in a study of blood T cell repertoires in COVID-19 (dated by TCRdb to 2018 to 2021). For context, the study as a whole: The collaborator samples originated in the United States, Italy and Spain and spanned the acute and convalescent phases of COVID-19. The repertoires were released in a freely available public database intended as a resource for research on the immune response to SARS-CoV-2. The prospective study material was composed of cDNA or gDNA derived from T cells, B-cell-depleted T cells, or PBMCs. Where available, HLA class I and class II types were taken from metadata supplied by the sample provider and were not determined by assay-based typing. Nearly every sample came with metadata listing a de-identified subject ID, COVID-19 status, age in years and sex. The dataset comprised deeply sampled blood TCRbeta repertoires from subjects exposed to, actively infected with, or recovered from COVID-19. The samples were drawn from two sources: the first 160 participants of the ongoing ImmuneRACE study, and some 1,300 subjects contributed by 6 global collaborators.

The CDR3, from cysteine to phenylalanine, totals 17 residues. Kept here is only the CDR3 DNA, which spans 51 bases and is read in frame from base 1. The germline V gene sets CDR1 to MGHRA and CDR2 to YSYEKL. Cut back by 3 bases and 4 bases, the V and J ends lie 19 bases apart. At one collaborating source in Seattle, patients were enrolled during active infection and were followed longitudinally through the course of disease. Each collaborating institution followed its own protocols to collect whole blood in K2EDTA tubes. For TCRbeta analysis, collaborators shipped samples in one of three forms: frozen whole blood, isolated PBMCs, or DNA extracted from either of those sample types. Beyond this particular receptor, the publication reports: The amount of clinical and demographic metadata varied by source and participant and was provided uncurated.

A note on this clone: Its antigen remains unidentified. The input lacks base qualities; no much larger clone sits a single base away.

TCRbeta CDR3 regions were amplified from genomic DNA using the immunoSEQ Assay, a bias-controlled multiplex PCR. Per the original workflow: Nucleated cell counts per sample were estimated from amplification of reference gene primers within the assay. To quantify the absolute abundance of each unique TCRbeta CDR3 rearrangement, sequence reads were collapsed and filtered. For each sample, productive Simpson clonality was calculated by taking the square root of Simpson's diversity index across productive rearrangements. Drawn from immuneACCESS, this table holds only the in-frame rearrangements with V and J called that TCRdb kept. Clones are partly lost; checked studies trace under half to an unresolved V gene and leave the rest unexplained. That table gives V, J and clone size, and the DNA gave D and trimming. The table for this sample lists some 350,000 clones; almost 90% of them were counted only once. The ten largest clones represent 7% to 8% of the sample.

Rearrangement joined TRBV4-1 to TRBJ1-5, with the D gene call left open. The sequencing input was peripheral blood. The TCR comes from a woman aged 70-85 years with COVID-19, enrolled during active disease. Here the CDR3 is given as CASSHPLGPRGNQPQHF. The DNA reads as follows: TGCGCCAGCAGCCACCCATTGGGCCCCCGAGGGAATCAGCCCCAGCATTTT.